These 25 T cell receptor beta chains were all obtained from the same sample, sequenced in a study of cytomegalovirus exposure and HLA in healthy donors. Primers included in the PCR were 60 Vbeta and 13 Jbeta primers. Assay used: immunoSEQ multiplex PCR; TCRdb lists only in-frame clones, some missing. The sample gives 70,000 to 95,000 clones, about three fifths of which show up once; approximately 5.8% is in the top ten. Input material: PBMCs. Source of these receptors: a woman in her 30s in good health and CMV-seropositive.

The gene calls are TRBV9 and TRBJ1-6, with D possibly matching TRBD1 (6 bases). Germline lookup yields CDR1 SGDLS and CDR2 YYNGEE. The CDR3 length is 14 residues. The V and J ends lost 6 bases and 6 bases respectively, with 13 bases between them. The CDR3 protein is CASTRDISNSPLHF. CDR3 DNA sequence: TGTGCCAGCACCCGGGACATTAGTAATTCACCCCTCCACTTT.

The chain employs TRBV7-3 and TRBJ2-7; D is unclear. Trimming took off 0 bases at V and 2 bases at J, with 11 bases between the two ends. The CDR3 length is 15 residues. Germline CDR1 is SGHTA and CDR2 is FQGTGA. The CDR3 is CASSLTGTAAYEQYF. The CDR3 nucleotides are TGTGCCAGCAGCTTAACCGGTACCGCCGCCTACGAGCAGTACTTC.

This sequence joins TRBV5-4 and TRBJ1-4; tentatively, D is TRBD1 (6 bases). Germline CDR1 and CDR2: SGHNT and YYREEE (reference sequence). CDR3 length equals 15 residues. Trimming stripped 4 bases from V and 0 bases from J, with 10 bases between. CDR3 protein: CASSLEGATNEKLFF. CDR3 coding DNA: TGTGCCAGCAGCCTGGAGGGGGCAACTAATGAAAAACTGTTTTTT.

This chain links TRBV4-2 with TRBJ1-5, with 8 bases fitting TRBD1. Germline V gene data show CDR1 as LGHNA and CDR2 as YNFKEQ. This CDR3 region has 14 residues. J gave up 7 bases and V 5 bases, and 7 bases lay outside the gene matches. CDR3 coding DNA: TGTGCCAGCAGCTTAACAGGGGGTGAACAGCCCCAGCATTTT. Translating gives CASSLTGGEQPQHF.

V usage is TRBV6-1 and J usage is TRBJ2-3, with D tentatively TRBD1 (6 bases). V lost 3 bases and J lost 0, with 13 bases in between. The V gene's germline CDR1 is MNHNS and CDR2 SASEGT. CDR3 length: 16 amino acids. The CDR3 sequence is CASSEGAHPSTDTQYF. The DNA of the CDR3 is TGTGCCAGCAGTGAGGGGGCCCACCCTAGCACAGATACGCAGTATTTT.

The V gene is TRBV7-3, the J gene TRBJ2-5; 8 bases align to TRBD1. This CDR3 has 14 residues. Losses at the gene ends were 5 bases for V and 6 bases for J; bases not matched to a gene: 8. Germline assignment: CDR1 SGHTA and CDR2 FQGTGA. As DNA, the CDR3 is TGTGCCAGCAGCGCGCAGGGGGCGGGAAAGACCCAGTACTTC. Translated: CASSAQGAGKTQYF. Full variable domain (missing parts from reference TRBV7-3 and TRBJ2-5): GAGVSQTPSNKVTEKGKYVELRCDPISGHTALYWYRQSLGQGPEFLIYFQGTGAADDSGLPNDRFFAVRPEGSVSTLKIQRTERGDSAVYLCASSAQGAGKTQYFGPGTRLLVL.

V usage is TRBV11-2 and J usage is TRBJ2-1; 8 bases fit TRBD1. CDR1 and CDR2 from the germline V gene are SGHAT and FQNNGV. The CDR3 is 16 residues long. V was clipped by 2 bases and J by 9 bases; unmatched bases: 12. CDR3 coding DNA: TGTGCCAGCAGCTTAAGTCAGGGGGCAAGGGGGCGTGAGCAGTTCTTC. Translation gives CASSLSQGARGREQFF.

This clone was found once. The CDR3: CASRIRGPNTEAFF. The CDR3 region has the DNA TGTGCCAGCAGGATCAGGGGGCCGAACACTGAAGCTTTCTTT. This chain uses TRBV11-1 with TRBJ1-1, with 8 bases lining up with TRBD1. Losses at the gene ends were 6 bases for V and 1 base for J; bases not matched to a gene: 4. CDR1 SGHAT and CDR2 FQDESV come from the germline V gene (reference sequence). This CDR3 comprises 14 residues. Complete variable domain (other parts from reference TRBV11-1 and TRBJ1-1): EAEVAQSPRYKITEKSQAVAFWCDPISGHATLYWYRQILGQGPELLVQFQDESVVDDSQLPKDRFSAERLKGVDSTLKIQPAELGDSAMYLCASRIRGPNTEAFFGQGTRLTVV.

This chain uses TRBV18 with TRBJ1-2; D perhaps matches TRBD1 (6 bases). Trimming removed 4 bases at V and 8 bases at J, with 23 bases between. Per germline, CDR1 KGHSH and CDR2 LQKENI. The CDR3 spans 16 residues. CDR3: CASSLSVTAGARGYTF. The CDR3 DNA follows: TGTGCCAGCTCACTCTCAGTAACGGCGGGGGCAAGGGGCTACACCTTC.

V usage is TRBV7-8 and J usage is TRBJ2-1, with 12 nucleotides matching TRBD2. CDR3 length: 18 amino acids. After removal of 1 base from V and 0 bases from J, the junction contained 4 bases not matched to a gene. Germline CDR1 is SGHVS and CDR2 is FQNEAQ. The chain's CDR3 is CASSLGLAGGSSYNEQFF. CDR3 DNA sequence: TGTGCCAGCAGCTTAGGTCTAGCGGGGGGGAGCTCCTACAATGAGCAGTTCTTC.

In regard to this clone: The junction departs from germline at one end; a sequencing error may be responsible. The V and J genes are TRBV7-9 and TRBJ1-1; TRBD1 aligns across 8 bases. The CDR3 extends over 12 amino acids. The germline V gene has CDR1 SEHNR and CDR2 FQNEAQ (reference sequence). CDR3 in amino acids: CSSSRTGSEAFF. CDR3 nucleotides: TGTTCCAGCAGTCGGACAGGGTCTGAAGCTTTCTTT. The complete variable domain, with remaining parts taken from reference TRBV7-9 and TRBJ1-1, reads DTGVSQNPRHKITKRGQNVTFRCDPISEHNRLYWYRQTLGQGPEFLTYFQNEAQLEKSRLLSDRFSAERPKGSFSTLEIQRTEQGDSAMYLCSSSRTGSEAFFGQGTRLTVV.

V usage is TRBV5-4 and J usage is TRBJ1-1; D is perhaps TRBD1 (5 bases). Germline lookup yields CDR1 SGHNT and CDR2 YYREEE (reference sequence). Trimming stripped 1 base from V and 2 bases from J, with 9 bases between. The CDR3 consists of 14 residues. CDR3 region: CASSLKRGNTEAFF. DNA for the CDR3: TGTGCCAGCAGCTTGAAAAGGGGCAACACTGAAGCTTTCTTT.

V and J are TRBV5-6 and TRBJ2-1; D might be TRBD2 (7 bases). The CDR3 contains 16 residues. Trimming removed 4 bases from V and 2 bases from J, with 16 bases in between. Germline lookup yields CDR1 SGHDT and CDR2 YYEEEE. The chain's CDR3 is CASSNGRRGTYNEQFF. Here the CDR3 DNA reads TGTGCCAGCAGCAACGGGAGGAGGGGGACCTACAATGAGCAGTTCTTC. The full variable domain, completed using reference TRBV5-6 and TRBJ2-1, is DAGVTQSPTHLIKTRGQQVTLRCSPKSGHDTVSWYQQALGQGPQFIFQYYEEEERQRGNFPDRFSGHQFPNYSSELNVNALLLGDSALYLCASSNGRRGTYNEQFFGPGTRLTVL.

V and J are TRBV6-6 and TRBJ2-3; possible D gene TRBD2, 6 bases. V was pared by 5 bases and J by 1 base, with 10 bases between. This CDR3 comprises 14 residues. Germline values: CDR1 MNHNY, CDR2 SVGAGI (reference sequence). Here the CDR3 DNA reads TGTGCCAGCAGTGGGGGGTCTGGCACAGATACGCAGTATTTT. Its protein is CASSGGSGTDTQYF.

The table lists this clone with a count of one. The chain has TRBV14 and TRBJ2-3; D is undetermined. This CDR3 is built from 16 residues. V lost 1 base and J 0 bases, leaving 11 bases between the germline ends. Germline V gene sequence: CDR1 SGHDN, CDR2 FVKESK. CDR3 bases: TGTGCCAGCAGCCAAGCCAGATTCCTTAGCACAGATACGCAGTATTTT. Residues: CASSQARFLSTDTQYF.

This clone was picked up a small number of times. The rearrangement uses TRBV6-1 and TRBJ2-7, with D maybe TRBD2 (6 bases). From germline, CDR1 is MNHNS and CDR2 SASEGT. V lost 1 base and J 7 bases, leaving 17 bases between the germline ends. The CDR3 covers 15 residues. This chain's CDR3 is CASSEVGTRPWEQYF. CDR3 bases: TGTGCCAGCAGTGAAGTTGGGACTCGACCTTGGGAGCAGTACTTC.

The J gene is TRBJ1-6, the V gene TRBV2; unclear D gene. V lost 7 bases and J 8 bases, leaving 15 bases between the germline ends. The CDR3 has 14 amino acids. Germline V CDR1 and CDR2: SNHLY, FYNNEI. In DNA, the CDR3 is TGTGCCAGCATCACGAGGACTGGCTATTCACCCCTCCACTTT. Translated: CASITRTGYSPLHF.

The chain is built from TRBV4-1 and TRBJ2-7; TRBD1 agrees at 12 bases. V shed 4 bases and J 5 bases; nucleotides not matched to a gene: 6. This CDR3 has 15 amino acids. Germline assignment: CDR1 MGHRA and CDR2 YSYEKL. The CDR3 loop is CASSRTGTGGNEQYF. In nucleotides, the CDR3 is TGCGCCAGCAGCCGAACCGGGACAGGGGGCAACGAGCAGTACTTC.

This clone has a handful of counts. This chain uses TRBV30 with TRBJ1-3; no firm D call. Per the germline V gene, CDR1 is GTSNPN and CDR2 is SVGIG (reference sequence). CDR3 length equals 13 residues. Trimming stripped 1 base from V and 0 bases from J, with 4 bases between. The CDR3 DNA follows: TGTGCCTGGAGTGCTAACTCTGGAAACACCATATATTTT. It is translated as CAWSANSGNTIYF. The full variable domain, rest sourced from reference TRBV30 and TRBJ1-3, is SQTIHQWPATLVQPVGSPLSLECTVEGTSNPNLYWYRQAAGRGLQLLFYSVGIGQISSEVPQNLSASRPQDRQFILSSKKLLLSDSGFYLCAWSANSGNTIYFGEGSWLTVV.

J is TRBJ1-1 and V is TRBV7-9; D is undetermined. Trimming pared 2 bases from V and 5 bases from J, leaving 9 bases between. The germline CDR1 and CDR2 sequences are SEHNR and FQNEAQ (reference sequence). CDR3 length: 13 residues. This CDR3 is CASSLIRETEAFF. In nucleotides, the CDR3 is TGTGCCAGCAGCTTAATTAGGGAGACTGAAGCTTTCTTT.

The chain is built from TRBV5-1 and TRBJ2-7; tentative D call: TRBD1 (5 bases). This CDR3 has 12 residues. V was pared by 0 bases and J by 6 bases, with 7 bases between. CDR1 is SGHRS, CDR2 YFSETQ, per germline. DNA of the CDR3: TGCGCCAGCAGCTTGGCCCAGGGCGAGCAGTACTTC. Protein sequence: CASSLAQGEQYF.

The J gene is TRBJ2-4, the V gene TRBV11-2; D is ambiguous. CDR1 is SGHAT and CDR2 is FQNNGV in the germline V gene. V was pared by 0 bases and J by 1 base, with 10 bases between. The CDR3 extends over 16 amino acids. The CDR3 loop is CASSLDNGWAKNIQYF. The CDR3 DNA reads as TGTGCCAGCAGCTTAGATAACGGGTGGGCCAAAAACATTCAGTACTTC.

V usage is TRBV30 and J usage is TRBJ2-7, with 9 bases fitting TRBD1. CDR3 length equals 13 residues. V shed 1 base, J shed 4 bases, and the junction held 2 bases outside the gene matches. CDR1 GTSNPN and CDR2 SVGIG come from the germline V gene (reference sequence). The CDR3 region has the DNA TGTGCCTGGAGTGGAGACAGGGGGTACGAGCAGTACTTC. It codes for CAWSGDRGYEQYF.

This chain connects TRBV27 to TRBJ1-6; 7 nucleotides agree with TRBD1. Germline trimming cut 5 bases from V and 6 bases from J; bases unmatched to any gene: 7. This CDR3 has 15 amino acids. The germline CDR1 and CDR2 sequences are MNHEY and SMNVEV (reference sequence). The CDR3 DNA reads TGTGCCAGCAGTCCCGGGGCAGGGGGTAATTCACCCCTCCACTTT. Translated, it gives CASSPGAGGNSPLHF.

The V call is TRBV30, the J call TRBJ2-7, with TRBD1 identical over 8 bases. Germline-derived CDR1 and CDR2 are GTSNPN and SVGIG (reference sequence). This CDR3 is 14 amino acids long. CDR3 DNA sequence: TGTGGAGTAGCTGTAGGACAGGGTACATACGAGCAGTACTTC. Translated, it gives CGVAVGQGTYEQYF.